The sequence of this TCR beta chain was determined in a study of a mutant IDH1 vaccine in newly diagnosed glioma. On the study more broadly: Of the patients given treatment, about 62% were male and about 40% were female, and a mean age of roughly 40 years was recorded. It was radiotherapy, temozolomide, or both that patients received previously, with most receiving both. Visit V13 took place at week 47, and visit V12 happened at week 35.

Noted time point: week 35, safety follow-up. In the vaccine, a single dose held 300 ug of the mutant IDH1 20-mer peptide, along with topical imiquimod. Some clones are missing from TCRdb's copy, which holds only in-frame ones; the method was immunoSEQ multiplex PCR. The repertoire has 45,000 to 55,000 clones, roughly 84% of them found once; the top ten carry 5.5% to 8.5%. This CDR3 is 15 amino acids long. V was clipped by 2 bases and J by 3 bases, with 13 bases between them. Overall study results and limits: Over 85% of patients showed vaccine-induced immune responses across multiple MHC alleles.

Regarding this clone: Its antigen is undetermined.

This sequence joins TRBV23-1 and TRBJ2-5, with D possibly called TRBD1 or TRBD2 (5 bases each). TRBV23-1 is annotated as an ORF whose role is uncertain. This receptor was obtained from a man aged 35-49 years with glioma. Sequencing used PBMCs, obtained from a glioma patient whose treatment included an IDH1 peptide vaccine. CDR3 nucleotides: TGCGCCAGCAGTCAAAGGGAACAGGAGGAAGAGACCCAGTACTTC. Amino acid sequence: CASSQREQEEETQYF.